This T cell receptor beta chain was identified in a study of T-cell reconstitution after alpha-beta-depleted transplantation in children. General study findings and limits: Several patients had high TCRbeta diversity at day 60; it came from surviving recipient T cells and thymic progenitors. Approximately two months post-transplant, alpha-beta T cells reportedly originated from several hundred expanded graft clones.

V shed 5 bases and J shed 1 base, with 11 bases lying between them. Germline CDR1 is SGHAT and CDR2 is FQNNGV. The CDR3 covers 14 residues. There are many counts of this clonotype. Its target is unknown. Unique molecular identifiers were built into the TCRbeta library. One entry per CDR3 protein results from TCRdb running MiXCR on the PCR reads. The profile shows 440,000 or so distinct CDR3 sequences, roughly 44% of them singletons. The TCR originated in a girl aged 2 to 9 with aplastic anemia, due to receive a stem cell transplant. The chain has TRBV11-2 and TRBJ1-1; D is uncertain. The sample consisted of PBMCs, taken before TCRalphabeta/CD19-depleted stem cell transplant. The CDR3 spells CASSLPLRNTEAFF. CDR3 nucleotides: TGTGCCAGCAGCCTCCCCTTGAGGAACACTGAAGCTTTCTTT.